The clone carrying this T cell receptor (beta chain) was recorded at least ten times. Its antigen is unknown. This sample stems from a study of CD8 T cells in ankylosing spondylitis. Study-level findings and limits: Seemingly distinctive of ankylosing spondylitis blood was a TCR beta motif formed by eight highly homologous variants.

Trimming removed 3 bases from V and 4 bases from J, with 12 bases in between. This CDR3 region has 14 residues. MiXCR, run by TCRdb on the 5' RACE reads, gives a single entry per CDR3 protein. The sample includes fewer than 550,000 distinct CDR3 sequences, roughly 5.2% seen only once; the top ten take under 4.5%. J is TRBJ2-5 and V is TRBV12-3 or TRBV12-4; D perhaps matches TRBD2 (6 bases). The sequence derives from a male donor with ankylosing spondylitis. The sample comprised blood, either unsorted or a sorted T cell fraction (not recorded which). CDR3 in amino acids: CASSLTGAPETQYF. CDR3 DNA sequence: TGTGCCAGCAGTTTGACGGGAGCCCCAGAGACCCAGTACTTC.